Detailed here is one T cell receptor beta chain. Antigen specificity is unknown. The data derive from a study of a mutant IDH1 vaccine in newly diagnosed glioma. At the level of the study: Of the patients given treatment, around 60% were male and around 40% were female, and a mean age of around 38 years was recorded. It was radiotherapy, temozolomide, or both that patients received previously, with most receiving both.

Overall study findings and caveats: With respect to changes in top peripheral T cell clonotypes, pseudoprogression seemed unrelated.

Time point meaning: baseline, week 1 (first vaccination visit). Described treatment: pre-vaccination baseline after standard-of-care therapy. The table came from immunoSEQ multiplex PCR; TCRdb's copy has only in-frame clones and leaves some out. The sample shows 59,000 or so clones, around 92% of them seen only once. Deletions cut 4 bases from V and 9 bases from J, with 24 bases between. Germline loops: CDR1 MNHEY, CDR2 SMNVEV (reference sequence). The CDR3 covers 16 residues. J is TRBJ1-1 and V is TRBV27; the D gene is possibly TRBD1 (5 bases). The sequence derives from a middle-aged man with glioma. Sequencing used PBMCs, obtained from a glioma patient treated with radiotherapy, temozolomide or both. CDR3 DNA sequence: TGTGCCAGCAGTTCGGGGCCAGGCAGATCCCGCGGAAAAGCTTTCTTT. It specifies CASSSGPGRSRGKAFF.